The 27 T cell receptor beta chains below were found in one sample sequenced in a study of patients and donors after allogeneic stem cell transplantation. A single record per CDR3 protein comes from TCRdb applying MiXCR to the RT-PCR reads. Of about a million distinct CDR3 sequences listed, about a sixth are singletons. Sequencing was performed on blood, either unsorted or a sorted T cell fraction (not recorded which). Source of these receptors: a human donor who was either an allogeneic HSCT recipient or a stem cell or donor lymphocyte infusion donor (not recorded which). It is not recorded whose cells these are; they may come from a transplant donor.

The chain has TRBV11-2 and TRBJ1-1; D is possibly TRBD1 (5 bases). Germline CDR1 is SGHAT and CDR2 is FQNNGV. This CDR3 is 17 amino acids long. The germline V and J ends were trimmed by 2 bases and 1 base, with 17 bases remaining between them. The CDR3, as DNA: TGTGCCAGCAGCTTACCACGCCCGGGGCAGAAGAACACTGAAGCTTTCTTT. It codes for CASSLPRPGQKNTEAFF. Full variable domain (outside the CDR3, taken from reference TRBV11-2 and TRBJ1-1): EAGVAQSPRYKIIEKRQSVAFWCNPISGHATLYWYQQILGQGPKLLIQFQNNGVVDDSQLPKDRFSAERLKGVDSTLKIQPAKLEDSAVYLCASSLPRPGQKNTEAFFGQGTRLTVV.

In this sample, this clonotype turned up many times. An end of the junction differs from the germline gene, which may be a read error. This chain connects TRBV5-1 to TRBJ1-1; the D is unclear. The CDR3 totals 14 residues. CDR1 SGHRS and CDR2 YFSETQ come from the germline V gene. The CDR3: CASSSAHRDTEAFF. In DNA, the CDR3 is TGCGCCAGCAGCTCCGCCCATAGAGACACCGAAGCTTTCTTT.

The rearrangement links TRBV20-1 to TRBJ2-5; D is perhaps TRBD1 (5 bases). The CDR3 covers 16 residues. CDR1 is DFQATT and CDR2 is SNEGSKA in the germline V gene (reference sequence). Trimming pared 2 bases from V and 5 bases from J, leaving 21 bases between. The CDR3 DNA sequence: TGCAGTGCTAGACTACCCCTGGCGGTTAGGGGTGAGACCCAGTACTTC. This gives the protein CSARLPLAVRGETQYF.

This clonotype was observed many times. The chain employs TRBV12-3 or TRBV12-4 and TRBJ1-3; no definite D call. The CDR3 spans 13 residues. V shed 2 bases and J shed 4 bases, with 6 bases lying between them. This chain's CDR3 is CASSLLSGNTIYF. For the CDR3, the DNA is TGTGCCAGCAGTTTACTCAGCGGAAACACCATATATTTT.

The chain has TRBV5-1 and TRBJ2-5, with 7 bases aligning to TRBD1. V shed 4 bases and J 5 bases; nucleotides not matched to a gene: 11. Per the germline V gene, CDR1 is SGHRS and CDR2 is YFSETQ. The CDR3 covers 15 residues. The CDR3 DNA reads as TGCGCCAGCAGCAGGCCAACAGGGGTCGGGGAGACCCAGTACTTC. Protein: CASSRPTGVGETQYF. The full variable domain, in which reference TRBV5-1 and TRBJ2-5 provide the parts outside the CDR3, is KAGVTQTPRYLIKTRGQQVTLSCSPISGHRSVSWYQQTPGQGLQFLFEYFSETQRNKGNFPGRFSGRQFSNSRSEMNVSTLELGDSALYLCASSRPTGVGETQYFGPGTRLLVL.

This clonotype was counted at least ten times. The gene calls are TRBV11-3 and TRBJ2-3; 8 bases align to TRBD1. The V and J ends lost 6 bases and 6 bases, in that order; junction bases with no gene match: 11. Germline values: CDR1 SGHNT, CDR2 YENEEA. The CDR3 sequence is 15 residues long. In DNA form, the CDR3 reads TGTGCCAGCAGTTCGGACAGGGTGGTGGCGGATACGCAGTATTTT. Protein: CASSSDRVVADTQYF.

The V and J genes are TRBV9 and TRBJ1-2, with TRBD1 as a possible D gene (5 bases). CDR3 length: 12 amino acids. CDR1 is SGDLS and CDR2 is YYNGEE in the germline V gene. Trimming stripped 1 base from V and 8 bases from J, with 9 bases between. CDR3 in DNA: TGTGCCAGCAGCGTAAGGGGAGGCGGCTACACCTTC. Translated, it gives CASSVRGGGYTF.

This clonotype appeared a few times. The chain combines TRBV21-1 with TRBJ2-7; the table's TRBD1 call for D was not verified on the DNA. TRBV21-1 is deemed a pseudogene. The length of the CDR3 is 13 residues. The CDR3, as DNA: TGTGCCAGCAGCACCCCGGGATCACCCGAGCAGTACTTC. Its protein is CASSTPGSPEQYF.

This clonotype was observed a few times. CDR3 protein: CASSRPGLYEQYF. In DNA, the CDR3 is TGCGCCAGCAGCCGCCCGGGTCTTTACGAGCAGTACTTC. The chain carries TRBV5-1 and TRBJ2-7; no clear D gene. CDR3 length: 13 residues. Germline V lookup: CDR1 SGHRS, CDR2 YFSETQ. V was clipped by 4 bases and J by 4 bases, with 12 bases between them.

The genes are TRBV19 and TRBJ1-5, with TRBD1 matching 8 bases. Germline V gene lookup returns CDR1 LNHDA and CDR2 SQIVND (reference sequence). J was trimmed by 0 bases and V by 10 bases; bases with no gene match: 2. The CDR3 spans 13 residues. The CDR3 DNA is TGTGCCACCGGACAGGGTAGCAATCAGCCCCAGCATTTT. Translated, it gives CATGQGSNQPQHF.

This chain connects TRBV7-9 to TRBJ1-1; 9 nucleotides match TRBD1. Germline loops: CDR1 SEHNR, CDR2 FQNEAQ (reference sequence). The ends lost 5 bases at V and 2 bases at J; junction bases unmatched: 9. This CDR3 is built from 16 residues. The CDR3 region has the DNA TGTGCCAGCAGCCCCTCCGGGACAGGGTTCAACACTGAAGCTTTCTTT. It yields the protein CASSPSGTGFNTEAFF.

In this sample, this clonotype turned up a few times. CDR3 sequence reads: CASSQTGPPNTDTQYF. The CDR3 bases are TGCGCCAGCAGCCAAACGGGACCTCCGAACACAGATACGCAGTATTTT. This chain connects TRBV4-1 to TRBJ2-3, with D tentatively TRBD1 or TRBD2 (5 bases each). Trimming took 2 bases from V and 2 from J, leaving 14 bases between them. The CDR3 runs to 16 residues. Germline V gene sequence: CDR1 MGHRA, CDR2 YSYEKL.

This clonotype was observed a single time. The V gene is TRBV7-8, the J gene TRBJ1-2; possibly TRBD1 for D (5 bases). Looked up from germline, CDR1 is SGHVS and CDR2 is FQNEAQ. V lost 5 bases, J lost 2 bases, and 12 bases lay in between. The CDR3 length is 14 residues. In DNA form, the CDR3 reads TGTGCCAGCAGCAACGGCGGGGCCAACTATGGCTACACCTTC. It codes for CASSNGGANYGYTF.

This chain connects TRBV29-1 to TRBJ2-1, with 13 bases that match TRBD2. CDR3 length: 14 amino acids. CDR1 SQVTM and CDR2 ANQGSEA come from the germline V gene. V lost 3 bases to trimming and J lost 8 bases; unmatched junction nucleotides: 4. CDR3 protein: CSVDRTSGSYEQFF. CDR3 DNA sequence: TGCAGCGTTGATAGGACTAGCGGGAGCTATGAGCAGTTCTTC.

The V call is TRBV6-2 or TRBV6-3, the J call TRBJ2-5, with a tentative D call TRBD2 (6 bases). V was trimmed by 6 bases and J by 3 bases, leaving 17 bases between them. Germline V gene lookup returns CDR1 MNHEY and CDR2 SVGEGT. The CDR3 runs to 15 residues. DNA of the CDR3: TGTGCCAGCAGGCAACTAGCCCTCAAGGAAGAGACCCAGTACTTC. Its protein product is CASRQLALKEETQYF.

In its sample, this clonotype was seen a few times. The genes are TRBV20-1 and TRBJ1-2; TRBD1 might be the D (5 bases). The CDR3 covers 14 residues. Germline CDR1 is DFQATT and CDR2 is SNEGSKA (reference sequence). V was cut by 0 bases and J by 3 bases, with 11 bases left in between. CDR3 residues: CSARDGRGDYGYTF. The CDR3, as DNA: TGCAGTGCTAGAGATGGGAGGGGAGACTATGGCTACACCTTC.

In this sample, this clonotype turned up a few times. The chain uses TRBV18 and TRBJ1-4; 10 bases map to TRBD1. With 0 bases clipped from V and 8 bases from J, the junction kept 9 bases outside the gene matches. The CDR3 has 17 residues. Germline V CDR1 and CDR2: KGHSH, LQKENI. CDR3 in amino acids: CASSPPTGTGVEEKLFF. The CDR3 nucleotides read TGTGCCAGCTCACCACCCACCGGGACAGGGGTCGAAGAAAAACTGTTTTTT.

A few counts support this clonotype. The gene calls are TRBV5-1 and TRBJ2-7, with unresolved D. V was trimmed by 0 bases and J by 0 bases, leaving 7 bases between them. In germline, CDR1 is SGHRS, CDR2 YFSETQ. This CDR3 is built from 14 residues. The CDR3 is CASSLDVSSYEQYF. The CDR3 DNA sequence: TGCGCCAGCAGCTTGGACGTTAGCTCCTACGAGCAGTACTTC.

This clonotype was seen more than once but under ten times. The chain is built from TRBV10-3 and TRBJ2-7; D might be TRBD1 (7 bases). The germline V gene encodes CDR1 ENHRY and CDR2 SYGVKD. This CDR3 is built from 14 residues. V lost 10 bases, J lost 0 bases, and 16 bases lay in between. CDR3 nucleotides: TGTGCCACGGGGCCAGGGGGGACCTCCTACGAGCAGTACTTC. Amino acids: CATGPGGTSYEQYF.

This clonotype was counted only a few times. The chain has TRBV9 and TRBJ2-3; no clear D. The CDR3 has 15 amino acids. Germline V gene data show CDR1 as SGDLS and CDR2 as YYNGEE. Trimming cost V 0 bases and J 6 bases, with 14 bases left between them. CDR3 amino acids: CASSVVASRTDTQYF. DNA for the CDR3: TGTGCCAGCAGCGTAGTGGCCTCCCGGACCGATACGCAGTATTTT.

This clonotype was observed at least ten times. The V gene is TRBV20-1, the J gene TRBJ1-4; 7 bases are a match to TRBD1. This CDR3 is built from 14 residues. With V trimmed by 4 bases and J by 8 bases, 10 bases remained unmatched. Germline-derived CDR1 and CDR2 are DFQATT and SNEGSKA (reference sequence). The CDR3 nucleotides are TGCAGTGCTACCGACAGGGCTGGGGGCGAAAAACTGTTTTTT. It yields the protein CSATDRAGGEKLFF.

The chain carries TRBV5-1 and TRBJ2-3, with 7 nucleotides matching TRBD2. This CDR3 is built from 14 residues. The germline CDR1 and CDR2 sequences are SGHRS and YFSETQ. V gave up 4 bases and J gave up 2 bases; unmatched junction bases: 4. CDR3 DNA: TGCGCCAGCAGCCCGGGGGGTTTCACAGATACGCAGTATTTT. Translation gives CASSPGGFTDTQYF.

The rearrangement joins TRBV20-1 to TRBJ2-7; D is possibly TRBD1 or TRBD2 (5 bases each). V was shortened by 3 bases and J by 2 bases, with 14 bases between the two germline ends. Germline loops: CDR1 DFQATT, CDR2 SNEGSKA (reference sequence). The CDR3 is 14 residues long. CDR3 in amino acids: CSARSGRSTYEQYF. The CDR3 nucleotides are TGCAGTGCTAGGTCGGGACGAAGTACCTACGAGCAGTACTTC.

CDR3 residues: CSARYQSSAGEQYF. The DNA for the CDR3 is TGCAGTGCTAGATATCAGAGCTCGGCTGGAGAGCAGTACTTC. The rearrangement uses TRBV20-1 and TRBJ2-7; D remains ambiguous. V lost 2 bases and J lost 7, with 18 bases in between. The CDR3 totals 14 residues. Germline CDR1 reads DFQATT; CDR2 reads SNEGSKA (reference sequence).

This clonotype was observed a few times. This sequence joins TRBV5-1 and TRBJ2-5; maybe TRBD2 (6 bases). The CDR3 runs to 15 residues. The ends were cut back, 4 bases at V and 2 bases at J, with 15 bases in the middle. Germline values: CDR1 SGHRS, CDR2 YFSETQ. CDR3 coding DNA: TGCGCCAGCAGCATTTGGGGAGGACTTCAAGAGACCCAGTACTTC. It yields the protein CASSIWGGLQETQYF. Drawing the rest from reference TRBV5-1 and TRBJ2-5, the complete variable domain is KAGVTQTPRYLIKTRGQQVTLSCSPISGHRSVSWYQQTPGQGLQFLFEYFSETQRNKGNFPGRFSGRQFSNSRSEMNVSTLELGDSALYLCASSIWGGLQETQYFGPGTRLLVL.

The genes are TRBV6-5 and TRBJ1-6; the match to TRBD1 covers 8 bases. Germline V gene sequence: CDR1 MNHEY, CDR2 SVGAGI. The CDR3 runs to 17 residues. The J segment lost 1 base and the V segment lost 0 bases, leaving 2 bases of the junction unmatched. DNA for the CDR3: TGTGCCAGCAGTTACTCCGGACAGGGTTCCTATAATTCACCCCTCCACTTT. Its protein is CASSYSGQGSYNSPLHF.

This clonotype was observed a handful of times. This chain joins TRBV15 and TRBJ1-5; 8 nucleotides line up with TRBD1. Trimming took 5 bases from V and 6 from J; bases not matched to a gene: 12. The CDR3 extends over 16 amino acids. From germline, CDR1 is LNHNV and CDR2 YYDKDF (reference sequence). The CDR3 DNA reads TGTGCCACCAGCTTACGGACAGGGCGAGAGGGTCAGCCCCAGCATTTT. Translating it yields CATSLRTGREGQPQHF.